This T cell receptor beta chain originates from a study of beta chain bispecific antibodies for T cell cancers. About the study: The leukemia lines expressed TRBV12-3 (Jurkat) and TRBV5-5 (HPB-ALL).

Blood mononuclear cells were expanded for roughly 3 days using either OKT3 anti-CD3 antibody or CD3/CD28 beads. This clonotype occurred many times. The antigen is undetermined. J lost 5 bases, V lost 2 bases, and 8 bases had no gene match. CDR3 size: 16 residues. Study-wide points: Normal T cells contributed less of the targeted TRBV signal than the leukemia cells did.

Unique molecular identifier barcodes measured each clonotype's abundance. Via MiXCR, TCRdb re-called the 5' RACE reads, giving one row per CDR3 protein. The sample includes thousands of distinct CDR3 sequences, less than 2.5% seen only once; the top ten take 65% to 70%. This chain uses TRBV12-3 or TRBV12-4 with TRBJ2-2, with 7 nucleotides matching TRBD1. The sequence was obtained from a human donor in good health. Some clones in this sample may be carry-over from other donors' samples. The specimen was T cells from a healthy donor cultured with Jurkat leukemia cells, collected from a culture containing an anti-CD19 bispecific antibody. The CDR3 DNA is TGTGCCAGCAGTTTAAGGCAGGGGGTGTGGACCGGGGAGCTGTTTTTT. It is translated as CASSLRQGVWTGELFF.